This T cell receptor (beta chain) was captured in a study of blood T cell repertoires in COVID-19. About the research overall: The origin of the acute and convalescent COVID-19 samples was the United States, Italy and Spain.

Participant reports of clinical history set cohort assignment. Donors in Cohort 3 counted as recovered after two negative PCRs, clearance, or symptom resolution. The table came from immunoSEQ multiplex PCR; TCRdb's copy has only in-frame clones and leaves some out. Here the sample spans about 270,000 clones, around nine tenths being singletons. The origin of this receptor is a woman aged 18-29 years who had recovered from COVID-19. The source material was PBMCs or T cells enriched from blood (not recorded which).

The CDR3 loop reads CAITRLAGRLGETQYF. CDR3 bases: TGTGCCATCACCAGGTTGGCGGGGCGCTTGGGAGAGACCCAGTACTTC. The chain has TRBV28 and TRBJ2-5; D possibly corresponds to TRBD2 (6 bases). V lost 10 bases, J lost 4 bases, and 25 bases lay in between. The length of the CDR3 is 16 residues. Per the germline V gene, CDR1 is MDHEN and CDR2 is SYDVKM.